The source of this T cell receptor (beta chain) is a study of T cell repertoires in cytomegalovirus infection. V lost 2 bases and J 5 bases, leaving 11 bases between the germline ends. CDR3 length: 14 residues. As regards this clonotype: The antigen is not known.

General study findings and limits: HLA-C-restricted, CMV-specific TCR beta clonotypes were dominant ex vivo.

TCRdb re-called the reads through MiXCR, storing one row per CDR3 protein. The data hold around 240,000 distinct CDR3 sequences, with approximately 24% observed a single time. Sample: CD8+ T cells from PBMCs. This chain joins TRBV12-3 or TRBV12-4 and TRBJ2-3; D is undetermined. The sequence came from a human donor in good health (CMV status not recorded). Some clones in this sample may be carry-over from other donors' samples. This CDR3 reads CASSLIHSEDTQYF. For the CDR3, the DNA is TGTGCCAGCAGTTTAATTCACAGCGAAGATACGCAGTATTTT.